This paragraph covers one TCR beta chain sequence. As yet, its antigen is unknown. The library was made from cDNA and included unique molecular identifiers. T cells numbering about 0.9 to 10 million yielded cDNA molecules that totaled roughly 500,000. TCRdb ran MiXCR on the PCR reads and lists one entry per CDR3 protein. Among 740,000 or so distinct CDR3 sequences, 53% were seen once, and the ten largest hold approximately 4.3%. The data originate from a study of post-analysis software for immune sequencing data. Study-wide results and limits: Included in a set of 5 or 6 TRBV segments more frequent in patients than controls were TRBV5-6, TRBV5-1 and TRBV20-1.

CDR1 is SGHRS and CDR2 is YFSETQ in the germline V gene. Germline trimming cut 1 base from V and 6 bases from J; bases unmatched to any gene: 10. CDR3 length: 17 residues. The J gene is TRBJ2-3, the V gene TRBV5-1; 11 bases map to TRBD2. This receptor was identified in a girl aged 5 to 17 with multiple sclerosis. The source material was blood. DNA for the CDR3: TGCGCCAGCAGCTTGACCGGGACTAGCGGATACACGGATACGCAGTATTTT. Encoded protein: CASSLTGTSGYTDTQYF.